This TCR beta chain stems from a study of T cells after posttransplantation cyclophosphamide. Study-wide findings and caveats: Tissue-infiltrating T cells from skin or gut overlapped little with blood T cells. After PTCy, TRB diversity resembled that of CNI/methotrexate controls. Later post-transplant blood repertoires were often dominated by donor CD8+ memory clones.

The ends were cut back, 8 bases at V and 10 bases at J, with 20 bases in the middle. The CDR3 is made up of 13 amino acids. Germline lookup yields CDR1 SEHNR and CDR2 FQNEAQ (reference sequence). The related graft donor's blood sample was taken on the day of bone marrow donation. This clone was recorded many times. Antigen: not known. TCRdb keeps only in-frame clones here, not all; method: immunoSEQ multiplex PCR. The sample lists about 26,000 clones, none appearing once, the ten largest making up around 1.4%. The specimen sequenced was PBMCs. The TCR comes from a man aged 45 to 65 in good health, CMV-negative, and a related stem cell transplant donor. The chain is built from TRBV7-9 and TRBJ1-1, with D possibly being TRBD1 (6 bases). CDR3 in DNA: TGTGCCAGCGCCTGGGAGGGGGGTCGAGGAGCTTTCTTT. It translates to CASAWEGGRGAFF.